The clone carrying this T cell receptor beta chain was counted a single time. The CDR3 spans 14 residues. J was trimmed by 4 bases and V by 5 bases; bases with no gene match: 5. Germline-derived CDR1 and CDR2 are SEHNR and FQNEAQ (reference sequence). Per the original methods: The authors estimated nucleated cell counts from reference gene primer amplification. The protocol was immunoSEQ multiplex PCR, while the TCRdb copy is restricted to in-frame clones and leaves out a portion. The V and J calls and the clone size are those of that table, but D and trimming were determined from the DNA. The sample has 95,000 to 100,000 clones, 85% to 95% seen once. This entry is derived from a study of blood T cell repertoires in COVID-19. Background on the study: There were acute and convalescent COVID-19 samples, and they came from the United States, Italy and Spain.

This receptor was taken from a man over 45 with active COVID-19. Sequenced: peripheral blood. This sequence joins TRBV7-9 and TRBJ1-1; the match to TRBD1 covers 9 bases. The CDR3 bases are TGTGCCAGCAGCCAACGGGACAGGGTCACTGAAGCTTTCTTT. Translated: CASSQRDRVTEAFF.